These 17 T cell receptor beta chains originate from one sample sequenced in a study of blood T cells in healthy people across ages. PCR was performed a second time for roughly 7 to 12 cycles using a sample-barcoded 5' primer and a J-beta primer mix. TCRdb re-called the 5' RACE reads with MiXCR, one entry per CDR3 protein. The sample has 650,000 or so distinct CDR3 sequences, roughly half seen once. The sample comprised blood. The origin of the receptors is a woman aged 80 or older in good health.

Details on this clonotype: This may be a read error: a much more frequent sequence differs by one nucleotide. The rearrangement uses TRBV20-1 and TRBJ2-1; D might be TRBD2 (5 bases). Germline V gene lookup returns CDR1 DFQATT and CDR2 SNEGSKA (reference sequence). Trimming removed 1 base from V and 5 bases from J, with 15 bases in between. The CDR3 extends over 15 amino acids. CDR3 region: CSARVPRLKNNEQFF. The CDR3 coding sequence is TGCAGTGCTAGAGTCCCGAGACTAAAAAACAATGAGCAGTTCTTC.

Comment on this clonotype: A read error is possible here, since a much larger clone lies one base away. This sequence joins TRBV6-1 and TRBJ2-2; 10 bases fit TRBD1. Trimming at V came to 5 bases and at J to 5 bases, leaving 14 bases not matched to a gene. The CDR3 length is 18 residues. Germline V gene lookup returns CDR1 MNHNS and CDR2 SASEGT. In DNA form, the CDR3 reads TGTGCCAGCAGTCCAGGGACAGGGGAAAGAATTGGGACCGGGGAGCTGTTTTTT. It codes for CASSPGTGERIGTGELFF.

Ten or more counts support this clonotype. V usage is TRBV9 and J usage is TRBJ2-3; D perhaps matches TRBD2 (6 bases). Germline CDR1 and CDR2: SGDLS and YYNGEE. This CDR3 is built from 14 residues. Trimming pared 0 bases from V and 4 bases from J, leaving 9 bases between. CDR3 protein: CASSVAGSSDTQYF. DNA for the CDR3: TGTGCCAGCAGCGTAGCCGGGAGTTCAGATACGCAGTATTTT. Using reference TRBV9 and TRBJ2-3 for the parts outside the CDR3, the full variable domain is DSGVTQTPKHLITATGQRVTLRCSPRSGDLSVYWYQQSLDQGLQFLIQYYNGEERAKGNILERFSAQQFPDLHSELNLSSLELGDSALYFCASSVAGSSDTQYFGPGTRLTVL.

The chain has TRBV10-3 and TRBJ2-7, with D uncertain. V was pared by 4 bases and J by 2 bases, with 9 bases between. This CDR3 spans 13 amino acids. The germline gives CDR1 ENHRY, CDR2 SYGVKD. Here the CDR3 reads CAISVTETYEQYF. Written as DNA, the CDR3 is TGTGCCATCAGTGTTACGGAGACCTACGAGCAGTACTTC.

V usage is TRBV6-2 or TRBV6-3 and J usage is TRBJ2-1; D is uncertain. V shed 4 bases and J shed 3 bases, with 7 bases lying between them. CDR3 length: 13 residues. Germline loops: CDR1 MNHEY, CDR2 SVGEGT. The CDR3 loop reads CASSSAFYNEQFF. The CDR3 region has the DNA TGTGCCAGCAGTTCTGCGTTCTACAATGAGCAGTTCTTC.

This clonotype has a count of ten or more. The V call is TRBV20-1, the J call TRBJ2-7, with 7 bases matching TRBD2. The CDR3 is 15 amino acids. V lost 0 bases, J lost 4 bases, and 9 bases stayed unmatched. Looked up from germline, CDR1 is DFQATT and CDR2 is SNEGSKA (reference sequence). The CDR3: CSARDPSGRSYEQYF. For the CDR3, the DNA is TGCAGTGCTAGAGATCCTAGCGGACGTTCATACGAGCAGTACTTC.

This clonotype was recorded at least ten times. With a much larger clone just one base away, this may be a read error. This chain connects TRBV6-5 to TRBJ2-1, with TRBD2 matching over 9 bases. With the DNA end fitting TRBJ2-7 better, the J assignment may be wrong. CDR1 is MNHEY and CDR2 is SVGAGI in the germline V gene. The CDR3 runs to 15 residues. This CDR3 reads CASSFSGSSYNEQYF. The DNA for the CDR3 is TGTGCCAGCAGTTTTAGCGGGAGCTCCTACAATGAGCAGTACTTC.

The chain employs TRBV6-4 and TRBJ2-3; D gene ambiguous. V was clipped by 1 base and J by 2 bases, with 10 bases between them. Germline CDR1 MRHNA, CDR2 SNTAGT. This CDR3 is 15 amino acids long. CDR3 protein: CASSDWAATTDTQYF. CDR3 in DNA: TGTGCCAGCAGTGACTGGGCAGCGACCACAGATACGCAGTATTTT.

The rearrangement joins TRBV6-1 to TRBJ1-2; D possibly corresponds to TRBD1 (6 bases). The CDR3 is made up of 13 amino acids. V was pared by 2 bases and J by 6 bases, with 10 bases between. Germline V gives CDR1 MNHNS, CDR2 SASEGT. This chain's CDR3 is CASSERRTDGYTF. CDR3 sequence (DNA): TGTGCCAGCAGTGAAAGGAGGACAGATGGCTACACCTTC.

As to this clonotype: A much larger clone differs by one base, so this may be a read error. The rearrangement links TRBV5-1 to TRBJ2-3; either TRBD1 or TRBD2 may supply D (5 bases each). CDR1 SGHRS and CDR2 YFSETQ come from the germline V gene. Trimming left V 2 bases short and J 7 bases short, with 17 bases between. The CDR3 consists of 15 residues. In nucleotides, the CDR3 is TGCGCCAGCAGCTTTGTCCTCGAGGGGCCGAATACGCAGTATTTT. Its protein product is CASSFVLEGPNTQYF.

Of note for this clonotype: A read error may explain this, as a much larger clone is one base away. The chain joins TRBV25-1 to TRBJ2-3, with 7 nucleotides matching TRBD2. Looked up from germline, CDR1 is MGHDK and CDR2 is SYGVNS. The CDR3 loop spans 16 amino acids. The CDR3 sequence is CASSDLGGSRADTRYF. In DNA form, the CDR3 reads TGTGCCAGCAGTGATCTAGGCGGGAGTCGGGCAGATACGCGGTATTTT.

As to this clonotype: Germline and junction disagree at one end, which may indicate a read error. This chain uses TRBV3-1 with TRBJ1-6, with D uncertain. The CDR3 has 14 residues. The germline CDR1 and CDR2 sequences are LGHDT and YNNKEL (reference sequence). The CDR3 loop reads CASSLTANNSPPHF. Here the CDR3 DNA reads TGTGCCAGCAGCCTGACGGCTAATAATTCACCCCCCCACTTT.

This chain joins TRBV7-8 and TRBJ2-7, with D tentatively TRBD1 (5 bases). The CDR3 consists of 14 residues. The V end lost 0 bases, the J end lost 3 bases, and 9 bases lay between the germline ends. The germline V gene has CDR1 SGHVS and CDR2 FQNEAQ. CDR3 bases: TGTGCCAGCAGCTTAGCGTCCCAGGGCTACGAGCAGTACTTC. Its protein is CASSLASQGYEQYF. Looking up the rest from reference TRBV7-8 and TRBJ2-7 gives the full variable domain: GAGVSQSPRYKVAKRGQDVALRCDPISGHVSLFWYQQALGQGPEFLTYFQNEAQLDKSGLPSDRFFAERPEGSVSTLKIQRTQQEDSAVYLCASSLASQGYEQYFGPGTRLTVT.

In the case of this clonotype: A much larger clone lies a single base off, so this may be a read error. This chain connects TRBV5-1 to TRBJ1-2, with a possible D match to TRBD1 (6 bases). The germline gives CDR1 SGHRS, CDR2 YFSETQ. CDR3 size: 14 residues. Trimming pared 4 bases from V and 8 bases from J, leaving 18 bases between. The CDR3 DNA sequence: TGCGCCAGCAGCCAGGGCAGACAGGAGGGCGGCTACACCTTC. This codes for CASSQGRQEGGYTF.

The J gene is TRBJ2-1, the V gene TRBV6-2 or TRBV6-3; weak D call: TRBD2 (5 bases). The germline V gene has CDR1 MNHEY and CDR2 SVGEGT. CDR3 length: 15 amino acids. V lost 7 bases and J 6 bases, leaving 19 bases between the germline ends. CDR3 sequence reads: CASIHWITAGNEQFF. In DNA, the CDR3 is TGTGCCAGCATTCACTGGATAACCGCGGGCAATGAGCAGTTCTTC.

This sequence joins TRBV27 and TRBJ1-2; D remains unclear. The V gene lost 5 bases and the J gene lost 7 bases, with 26 bases spanning the gap. The germline V gene encodes CDR1 MNHEY and CDR2 SMNVEV (reference sequence). The CDR3 totals 17 residues. CDR3 residues: CASSLNSPGRRFGGYTF. CDR3 coding DNA: TGTGCCAGCAGTCTAAACAGTCCCGGGCGCCGCTTTGGTGGCTACACCTTC.

Note on this clonotype: A junction boundary mismatches the germline segment, possibly from a read error. The chain uses TRBV24-1 and TRBJ2-5, with no clear D. Germline V gene lookup returns CDR1 KGHDR and CDR2 SFDVKD. The CDR3 sequence is 11 residues long. The CDR3 spells CTTSTGNEQYF. DNA for the CDR3: TGTACCACCAGTACTGGCAATGAGCAGTACTTC.